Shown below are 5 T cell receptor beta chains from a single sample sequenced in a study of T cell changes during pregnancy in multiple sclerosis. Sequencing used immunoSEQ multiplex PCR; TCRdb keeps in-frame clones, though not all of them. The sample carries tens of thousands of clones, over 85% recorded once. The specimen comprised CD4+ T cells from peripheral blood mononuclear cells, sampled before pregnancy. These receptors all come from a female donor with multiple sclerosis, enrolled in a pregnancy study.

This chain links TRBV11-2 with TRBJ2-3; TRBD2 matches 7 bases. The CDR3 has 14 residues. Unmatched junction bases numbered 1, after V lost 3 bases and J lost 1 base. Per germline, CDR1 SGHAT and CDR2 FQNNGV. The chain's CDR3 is CASSFTSGTDTQYF. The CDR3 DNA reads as TGTGCCAGCAGCTTTACTAGCGGCACAGATACGCAGTATTTT.

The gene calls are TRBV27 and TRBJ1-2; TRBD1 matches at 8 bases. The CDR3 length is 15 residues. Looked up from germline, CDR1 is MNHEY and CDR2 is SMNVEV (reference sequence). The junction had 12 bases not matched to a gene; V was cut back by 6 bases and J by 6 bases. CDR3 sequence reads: CASSHTLGQVDGYTF. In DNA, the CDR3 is TGTGCCAGCAGCCACACCCTGGGACAGGTGGATGGCTACACCTTC.

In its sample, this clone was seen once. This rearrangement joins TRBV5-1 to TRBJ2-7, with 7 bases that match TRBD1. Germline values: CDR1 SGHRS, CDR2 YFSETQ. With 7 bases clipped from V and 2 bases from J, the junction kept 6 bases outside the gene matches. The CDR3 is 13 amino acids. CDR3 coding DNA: TGCGCCAGCGGAACAGGGGCCACCTACGAGCAGTACTTC. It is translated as CASGTGATYEQYF.

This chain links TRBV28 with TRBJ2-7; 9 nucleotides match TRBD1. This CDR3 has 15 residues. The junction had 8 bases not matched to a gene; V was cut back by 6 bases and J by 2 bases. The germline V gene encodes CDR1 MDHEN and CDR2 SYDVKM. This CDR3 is CASSSRDRAAYEQYF. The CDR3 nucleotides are TGTGCCAGCAGCTCCCGGGACAGGGCAGCCTACGAGCAGTACTTC.

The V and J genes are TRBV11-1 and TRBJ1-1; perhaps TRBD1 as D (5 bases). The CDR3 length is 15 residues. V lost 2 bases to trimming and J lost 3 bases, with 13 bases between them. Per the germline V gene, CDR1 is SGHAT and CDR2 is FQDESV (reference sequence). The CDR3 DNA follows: TGTGCCAGCAGCTTAAGTGGGGCAGGGTACACTGAAGCTTTCTTT. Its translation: CASSLSGAGYTEAFF. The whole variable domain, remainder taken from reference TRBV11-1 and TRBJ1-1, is EAEVAQSPRYKITEKSQAVAFWCDPISGHATLYWYRQILGQGPELLVQFQDESVVDDSQLPKDRFSAERLKGVDSTLKIQPAELGDSAMYLCASSLSGAGYTEAFFGQGTRLTVV.